Reported below is one T cell receptor (beta chain). Primers for the PCR totalled 60 Vbeta and 13 Jbeta. TCRdb's copy holds only in-frame clones and misses some; the assay was immunoSEQ multiplex PCR. The sample holds 200,000 to 250,000 clones. The data originate from a study of cytomegalovirus exposure and HLA in healthy donors. The CDR3 is 11 residues long. The V end lost 6 bases, the J end lost 4 bases, and 7 bases lay between the germline ends. Looked up from germline, CDR1 is DFQATT and CDR2 is SNEGSKA (reference sequence). V is TRBV20-1 and J is TRBJ1-3; D gene uncertain. This receptor was identified in a girl aged 2-15 years in good health and CMV-seropositive. Sequenced: PBMCs. The CDR3 bases are TGCAGTGCCGGCGGCGGAAACACCATATATTTT. It translates to CSAGGGNTIYF.